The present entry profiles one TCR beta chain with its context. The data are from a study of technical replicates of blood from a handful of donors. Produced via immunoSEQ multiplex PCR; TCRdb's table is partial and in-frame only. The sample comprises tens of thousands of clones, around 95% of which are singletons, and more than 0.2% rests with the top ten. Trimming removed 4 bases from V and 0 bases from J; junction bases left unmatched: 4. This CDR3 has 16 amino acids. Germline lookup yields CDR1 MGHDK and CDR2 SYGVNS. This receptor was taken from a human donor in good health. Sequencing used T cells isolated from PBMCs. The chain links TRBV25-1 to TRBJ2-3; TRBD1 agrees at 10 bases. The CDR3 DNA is TGTGCCAGCAGTGGGACAGGGGGTGCTAGCACAGATACGCAGTATTTT. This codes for CASSGTGGASTDTQYF.